The 32 T cell receptor beta chains given below trace back to one sample, sequenced in a study of T cell changes during pregnancy in multiple sclerosis. The repertoire was sequenced with immunoSEQ multiplex PCR; TCRdb's copy has only in-frame clones and lacks some. Seen here are more than 30,000 clones, 90% observed once, and the top ten hold approximately 0.5%. This material consisted of CD4+ T cells from peripheral blood mononuclear cells, taken in the third trimester of pregnancy. The receptors stem from a female donor in good health, enrolled as a control in a pregnancy study.

The J gene is TRBJ1-1, the V gene TRBV11-3, with D uncertain. Germline V lookup: CDR1 SGHNT, CDR2 YENEEA. Trimming left V 5 bases short and J 2 bases short, with 12 bases between. The CDR3 sequence is 14 residues long. The DNA of the CDR3 is TGTGCCAGCAGCCCGGGGAGTACAAACACTGAAGCTTTCTTT. This translates into CASSPGSTNTEAFF.

The chain couples TRBV10-3 to TRBJ1-1; TRBD1 matches at 7 bases. CDR3 length: 13 residues. J lost 4 bases, V lost 6 bases, and 5 bases had no gene match. Germline CDR1 is ENHRY and CDR2 is SYGVKD. CDR3 DNA: TGTGCCATCAGCCTGGACAGGATCACTGAAGCTTTCTTT. Encoded protein: CAISLDRITEAFF.

V and J are TRBV7-8 and TRBJ2-3, with 7 bases fitting TRBD2. The ends lost 3 bases at V and 2 bases at J; junction bases unmatched: 5. This CDR3 comprises 15 residues. Germline values: CDR1 SGHVS, CDR2 FQNEAQ. The CDR3 nucleotides read TGTGCCAGCAGCTTGTTTGCGGGGGACACAGATACGCAGTATTTT. Its protein product is CASSLFAGDTDTQYF.

The rearrangement joins TRBV15 to TRBJ2-1; 7 bases map to TRBD2. The junction had 0 bases not matched to a gene; V was cut back by 0 bases and J by 10 bases. CDR3 length: 12 amino acids. The germline V gene has CDR1 LNHNV and CDR2 YYDKDF (reference sequence). CDR3 nucleotides: TGTGCCACCAGCAGAGAACTAGCGGAGCAGTTCTTC. The encoded protein is CATSRELAEQFF.

The genes are TRBV4-3 and TRBJ1-2; TRBD1 is a possible D gene (5 bases). V lost 1 base and J 4 bases, leaving 16 bases between the germline ends. The CDR3 runs to 16 residues. Germline assignment: CDR1 LGHNA and CDR2 YSLEER. CDR3 loop: CASSQGAQDESYGYTF. Written as DNA, the CDR3 is TGCGCCAGCAGCCAAGGAGCACAGGACGAATCCTATGGCTACACCTTC.

This sequence joins TRBV11-3 and TRBJ2-3, with 7 bases lining up with TRBD2. J gave up 4 bases and V 1 base, and 14 bases lay outside the gene matches. The CDR3 runs to 18 residues. The germline gives CDR1 SGHNT, CDR2 YENEEA. The chain's CDR3 is CASSLARRGLGDADTQYF. The CDR3 bases are TGTGCCAGCAGCTTAGCCCGCCGCGGACTAGGGGATGCAGATACGCAGTATTTT.

The chain has TRBV19 and TRBJ2-2; 8 bases match TRBD1. CDR3 size: 15 residues. Germline CDR1 and CDR2: LNHDA and SQIVND (reference sequence). V lost 3 bases to trimming and J lost 7 bases; unmatched junction nucleotides: 7. The CDR3 bases are TGTGCCAGTAGTATCCAGGGGGCGCTCAACGGGGAGCTGTTTTTT. This encodes CASSIQGALNGELFF.

The chain couples TRBV5-1 to TRBJ2-7, with a possible D match to TRBD2 (5 bases). The V gene lost 0 bases and the J gene lost 2 bases, with 9 bases spanning the gap. The CDR3 has 14 residues. The germline gives CDR1 SGHRS, CDR2 YFSETQ. CDR3 coding DNA: TGCGCCAGCAGCTTGGGGGTGACTACCTACGAGCAGTACTTC. Amino acids: CASSLGVTTYEQYF.

J is TRBJ1-5 and V is TRBV6-1; 9 nucleotides agree with TRBD1. The CDR3 sequence is 14 residues long. V was pared by 7 bases and J by 5 bases, with 6 bases of the junction left unmatched. Germline V gene data show CDR1 as MNHNS and CDR2 as SASEGT. The CDR3 protein is CASIRQGGYQPQHF. The CDR3 DNA is TGTGCCAGCATCAGACAGGGGGGCTATCAGCCCCAGCATTTT.

The V and J genes are TRBV7-2 and TRBJ1-1, with TRBD1 as a possible D gene (5 bases). Deletions cut 5 bases from V and 6 bases from J, with 16 bases between. Germline V CDR1 and CDR2: SGHTA, FQGNSA. There are 14 residues in the CDR3. CDR3 nucleotides: TGTGCCAGCAGCCCGAGACCCCCGGGGGCTGAAGCTTTCTTT. Translated, it gives CASSPRPPGAEAFF.

This clone was counted a single time. The rearrangement links TRBV11-2 to TRBJ1-1; tentatively, D is TRBD1 (5 bases). The germline CDR1 and CDR2 sequences are SGHAT and FQNNGV. The CDR3 sequence is 16 residues long. V lost 7 bases and J 3 bases, leaving 21 bases between the germline ends. The CDR3 reads CASTKTQTERYTEAFF. DNA for the CDR3: TGTGCCAGCACCAAGACACAGACAGAAAGGTACACTGAAGCTTTCTTT. The full variable domain, with the rest looked up from reference TRBV11-2 and TRBJ1-1, is EAGVAQSPRYKIIEKRQSVAFWCNPISGHATLYWYQQILGQGPKLLIQFQNNGVVDDSQLPKDRFSAERLKGVDSTLKIQPAKLEDSAVYLCASTKTQTERYTEAFFGQGTRLTVV.

The chain is built from TRBV27 and TRBJ2-7, with a possible D match to TRBD1 (5 bases). This CDR3 is built from 13 residues. Germline V gives CDR1 MNHEY, CDR2 SMNVEV (reference sequence). V gave up 3 bases and J gave up 3 bases, with 9 bases separating them. The CDR3 DNA is TGTGCCAGCAGTTTCCTCGACAGCTACGAGCAGTACTTC. Translation gives CASSFLDSYEQYF.

This chain joins TRBV5-1 and TRBJ2-2; 9 bases match TRBD1. Germline lookup yields CDR1 SGHRS and CDR2 YFSETQ. V trimming: 4 bases; J trimming: 5 bases; junction bases outside the gene matches: 3. The CDR3 loop spans 14 amino acids. The CDR3 nucleotides are TGCGCCAGCAGCCGGGACAGGGTAACCGGGGAGCTGTTTTTT. Amino acids: CASSRDRVTGELFF.

CDR3 sequence reads: CASTETLYLNTEAFF. CDR3 sequence (DNA): TGTGCCAGTACTGAGACACTTTACCTGAACACTGAAGCTTTCTTT. The chain links TRBV19 to TRBJ1-1; no clear D gene. The V gene lost 7 bases and the J gene lost 0 bases, with 15 bases spanning the gap. The CDR3 is 15 amino acids. Germline V CDR1 and CDR2: LNHDA, SQIVND (reference sequence).

The CDR3 coding sequence is TGTGCCAGCAGCCTGGCGAAGGCCCCGAGGCGGCCCCAGCATTTT. This translates into CASSLAKAPRRPQHF. The V call is TRBV5-6, the J call TRBJ1-5, with D unclear. Germline loops: CDR1 SGHDT, CDR2 YYEEEE. V lost 4 bases to trimming and J lost 9 bases, with 20 bases between them. The CDR3 contains 15 residues.

This clone was found once. The V call is TRBV6-4, the J call TRBJ1-1; the match to TRBD1 covers 7 bases. Unmatched junction bases numbered 5, after V lost 1 base and J lost 3 bases. The CDR3 length is 15 residues. CDR1 is MRHNA, CDR2 SNTAGT, per germline. In nucleotides, the CDR3 is TGTGCCAGCAGTGACTTACTAACAGGGGACACTGAAGCTTTCTTT. It is translated as CASSDLLTGDTEAFF.

This chain joins TRBV7-8 and TRBJ2-1; no clear D. V was clipped by 5 bases and J by 0 bases, with 14 bases between them. Germline CDR1 reads SGHVS; CDR2 reads FQNEAQ. This CDR3 contains 16 residues. This CDR3 is CASSAGRLYSYNEQFF. The CDR3, as DNA: TGTGCCAGCAGCGCCGGTCGCCTCTACTCCTACAATGAGCAGTTCTTC.

This chain uses TRBV19 with TRBJ1-4; 9 bases are a match to TRBD1. V dropped 6 bases and J dropped 5; count of bases not matched to a gene: 16. The CDR3 runs 18 residues. Germline CDR1 LNHDA, CDR2 SQIVND (reference sequence). The CDR3 coding sequence is TGTGCCAGTAGCACCATCTCGGGACAGGGCAGGGCCAATGAAAAACTGTTTTTT. This codes for CASSTISGQGRANEKLFF. Based on the CDR3 plus reference TRBV19 and TRBJ1-4, the full variable domain is DGGITQSPKYLFRKEGQNVTLSCEQNLNHDAMYWYRQDPGQGLRLIYYSQIVNDFQKGDIAEGYSVSREKKESFPLTVTSAQKNPTAFYLCASSTISGQGRANEKLFFGSGTQLSVL.

The rearrangement uses TRBV5-1 and TRBJ2-2; TRBD2 matches 9 bases. The trim removed 3 bases at V and 8 bases at J, leaving 5 bases unmatched. This CDR3 comprises 14 residues. Germline V CDR1 and CDR2: SGHRS, YFSETQ. The CDR3 protein is CASSSGLAQGELFF. As DNA, the CDR3 is TGCGCCAGCAGCTCCGGACTAGCGCAAGGGGAGCTGTTTTTT.

This chain connects TRBV7-7 to TRBJ2-5, with 7 positions matching TRBD1. V gave up 4 bases and J gave up 3 bases; unmatched junction bases: 5. The CDR3 length is 14 residues. Germline loops: CDR1 SSHAT, CDR2 FNYEAQ (reference sequence). This CDR3 is CASSSRGPKETQYF. Written as DNA, the CDR3 is TGTGCCAGCAGCTCGAGGGGGCCCAAAGAGACCCAGTACTTC.

This chain connects TRBV4-1 to TRBJ1-2; perhaps TRBD1 as D (5 bases). Germline CDR1 MGHRA, CDR2 YSYEKL. Between the trimmed V and J ends, which lost 3 bases and 1 base, there was a span of 24 bases. The CDR3 is 19 amino acids. This CDR3 is CASSHHSLAPGGDNYGYTF. CDR3 sequence (DNA): TGCGCCAGCAGCCATCACTCTTTGGCGCCCGGAGGGGATAACTATGGCTACACCTTC.

V and J are TRBV19 and TRBJ2-7; 8 nucleotides agree with TRBD2. J was trimmed by 4 bases and V by 9 bases; bases with no gene match: 8. Per germline, CDR1 LNHDA and CDR2 SQIVND (reference sequence). This CDR3 region has 13 residues. This CDR3 reads CASRAGVGYEQYF. The CDR3 DNA reads TGTGCCAGCAGAGCGGGAGTAGGATACGAGCAGTACTTC.

This sequence joins TRBV2 and TRBJ1-2; D is unclear. Trimming cost V 7 bases and J 3 bases, with 15 bases left between them. CDR1 SNHLY and CDR2 FYNNEI come from the germline V gene. CDR3 size: 14 residues. The CDR3 is CASIREPVDYGYTF. In DNA, the CDR3 is TGTGCCAGCATACGGGAGCCGGTAGACTATGGCTACACCTTC. Based on the CDR3 plus reference TRBV2 and TRBJ1-2, the full variable domain is EPEVTQTPSHQVTQMGQEVILRCVPISNHLYFYWYRQILGQKVEFLVSFYNNEISEKSEIFDDQFSVERPDGSNFTLKIRSTKLEDSAMYFCASIREPVDYGYTFGSGTRLTVV.

The rearrangement uses TRBV27 and TRBJ1-4; 7 bases align to TRBD1. With V trimmed by 5 bases and J by 0 bases, 0 bases remained unmatched. Germline CDR1 reads MNHEY; CDR2 reads SMNVEV (reference sequence). The CDR3 runs to 14 residues. This CDR3 is CASSGQATNEKLFF. The CDR3 coding sequence is TGTGCCAGCAGTGGACAGGCAACTAATGAAAAACTGTTTTTT.

This clone was picked up one time. The chain uses TRBV18 and TRBJ2-1; 7 positions agree with TRBD2. The V segment lost 0 bases and the J segment 0 bases; nucleotides outside the gene matches: 2. Germline values: CDR1 KGHSH, CDR2 LQKENI. This CDR3 is 16 amino acids long. The CDR3 DNA sequence: TGTGCCAGCTCACCACCGCGGGGGAGCTCCTACAATGAGCAGTTCTTC. Its translation is CASSPPRGSSYNEQFF.

This chain uses TRBV4-2 with TRBJ2-3, with D perhaps matching TRBD1 (5 bases). Trimming took 1 base from V and 0 from J, leaving 11 bases between them. The germline V gene encodes CDR1 LGHNA and CDR2 YNFKEQ. This CDR3 is built from 16 residues. CDR3 amino acids: CASSQVDGASTDTQYF. DNA for the CDR3: TGTGCCAGCAGCCAAGTTGATGGGGCTAGCACAGATACGCAGTATTTT.

The rearrangement links TRBV11-2 to TRBJ1-1; 8 nucleotides agree with TRBD1. This CDR3 has 14 amino acids. Losses at the gene ends were 5 bases for V and 4 bases for J; bases not matched to a gene: 6. Germline V lookup: CDR1 SGHAT, CDR2 FQNNGV. Here the CDR3 reads CASSDQGAGTEAFF. The CDR3 DNA sequence: TGTGCCAGCAGCGACCAGGGGGCGGGCACTGAAGCTTTCTTT.

The chain is built from TRBV19 and TRBJ1-5, with a tentative D call TRBD1 (5 bases). This CDR3 region has 15 residues. Trimming took off 0 bases at V and 4 bases at J, with 10 bases between the two ends. Germline CDR1 is LNHDA and CDR2 is SQIVND (reference sequence). The CDR3 loop reads CASSIDGGGNQPQHF. DNA of the CDR3: TGTGCCAGTAGTATAGACGGGGGGGGGAATCAGCCCCAGCATTTT. Full variable domain (outside the CDR3, taken from reference TRBV19 and TRBJ1-5): DGGITQSPKYLFRKEGQNVTLSCEQNLNHDAMYWYRQDPGQGLRLIYYSQIVNDFQKGDIAEGYSVSREKKESFPLTVTSAQKNPTAFYLCASSIDGGGNQPQHFGDGTRLSIL.

The chain recombines TRBV5-6 with TRBJ2-1; 15 bases fit TRBD2. Germline CDR1 reads SGHDT; CDR2 reads YYEEEE. V dropped 2 bases and J dropped 4; count of bases not matched to a gene: 4. This CDR3 comprises 17 residues. As DNA, the CDR3 is TGTGCCAGCAGCTTTACCGGACTAGCGGGAGGGTACAATGAGCAGTTCTTC. Translated: CASSFTGLAGGYNEQFF.

The chain carries TRBV27 and TRBJ2-2; 7 nucleotides agree with TRBD1. CDR1 is MNHEY and CDR2 is SMNVEV in the germline V gene (reference sequence). J gave up 0 bases and V 6 bases, and 13 bases lay outside the gene matches. The CDR3 has 18 amino acids. CDR3 sequence reads: CASRHRGVGKTNTGELFF. For the CDR3, the DNA is TGTGCCAGCAGACACAGGGGAGTCGGTAAAACGAACACCGGGGAGCTGTTTTTT.

This rearrangement joins TRBV11-3 to TRBJ1-1; D is unresolved. Trimming removed 2 bases at V and 1 base at J, with 8 bases between. The CDR3 covers 14 residues. Germline assignment: CDR1 SGHNT and CDR2 YENEEA. CDR3 nucleotides: TGTGCCAGCAGCTTATATCCAGGGAACACTGAAGCTTTCTTT. Translation: CASSLYPGNTEAFF.

The chain carries TRBV6-5 and TRBJ2-7; 10 bases are a match to TRBD2. Trimming cost V 2 bases and J 2 bases; bases outside gene matches: 6. Germline loops: CDR1 MNHEY, CDR2 SVGAGI. This CDR3 spans 16 amino acids. The CDR3 sequence is CASSYLGTSVAYEQYF. The DNA of the CDR3 is TGTGCCAGCAGTTACCTAGGGACTAGCGTTGCCTACGAGCAGTACTTC.